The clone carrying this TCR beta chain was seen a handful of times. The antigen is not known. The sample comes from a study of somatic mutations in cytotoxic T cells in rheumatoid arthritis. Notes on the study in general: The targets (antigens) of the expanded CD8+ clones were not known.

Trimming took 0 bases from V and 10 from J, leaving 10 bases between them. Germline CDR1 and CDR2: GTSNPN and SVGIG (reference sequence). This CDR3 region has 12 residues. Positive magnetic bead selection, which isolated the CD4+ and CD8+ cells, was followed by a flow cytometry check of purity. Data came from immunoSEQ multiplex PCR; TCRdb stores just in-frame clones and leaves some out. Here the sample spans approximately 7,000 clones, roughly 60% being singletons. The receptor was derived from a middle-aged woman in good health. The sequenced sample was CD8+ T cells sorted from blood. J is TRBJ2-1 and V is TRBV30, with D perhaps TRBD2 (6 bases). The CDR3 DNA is TGTGCCTGGAGTGTCGGAGGAGGGGAGCAGTTCTTC. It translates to CAWSVGGGEQFF.